The 18 T cell receptor beta chains listed next were all sequenced from one sample in a study of CD8+ T cells in alopecia areata. RNA extraction and reverse transcription yielded cDNA as sequencing template. The assay was immunoSEQ multiplex PCR, and TCRdb's table has in-frame clones only and misses some. Seen here are about 180,000 clones, 51% observed once, and the top ten hold around a tenth. Treatment given: oral pan-JAK inhibitor, 5-10 mg twice daily. This specimen was CD8+ T cells sorted from blood, taken around week 54, from a patient treated with tofacitinib. The receptors were gathered from a human donor with alopecia areata.

The chain is built from TRBV7-9 and TRBJ2-7; D unclear. V dropped 1 base and J dropped 4 bases, with 11 bases sitting between them. The CDR3 extends over 14 amino acids. Germline loops: CDR1 SEHNR, CDR2 FQNEAQ (reference sequence). The CDR3 spells CASSLVADLYEQYF. The CDR3 DNA sequence: TGTGCCAGCAGCTTAGTGGCAGACCTTTACGAGCAGTACTTC.

A single count supports this clone. The CDR3 is CASSPSGGVFGELFF. In DNA, the CDR3 is TGTGCCAGCAGTCCCAGCGGGGGAGTCTTCGGGGAGCTGTTTTTT. This chain joins TRBV6-5 and TRBJ2-2; 8 nucleotides align to TRBD2. CDR3 length equals 15 residues. The germline V gene encodes CDR1 MNHEY and CDR2 SVGAGI. After removal of 5 bases from V and 7 bases from J, the junction contained 9 bases not matched to a gene.

The genes are TRBV27 and TRBJ2-1, with unresolved D. This CDR3 is built from 14 residues. Trimming took off 3 bases at V and 0 bases at J, with 6 bases between the two ends. Germline CDR1 reads MNHEY; CDR2 reads SMNVEV (reference sequence). The CDR3 DNA sequence: TGTGCCAGCAGTTTCGGGTACTCCTACAATGAGCAGTTCTTC. This gives the protein CASSFGYSYNEQFF.

The chain is built from TRBV27 and TRBJ2-7; 12 bases fit TRBD1. CDR1 and CDR2 (germline): MNHEY, SMNVEV (reference sequence). J was trimmed by 5 bases and V by 3 bases; bases with no gene match: 11. This CDR3 has 17 amino acids. CDR3 sequence (DNA): TGTGCCAGCAGTTTTGGCCCCGGGACAGGGGGCTTCGACGAGCAGTACTTC. Its translation is CASSFGPGTGGFDEQYF.

This rearrangement joins TRBV5-1 to TRBJ2-1; the match to TRBD1 covers 9 bases. The CDR3 totals 14 residues. The germline V gene has CDR1 SGHRS and CDR2 YFSETQ. The junction had 5 bases not matched to a gene; V was cut back by 3 bases and J by 7 bases. The CDR3 coding sequence is TGCGCCAGCAGCTGGGGACAGGGCCAAAATGAGCAGTTCTTC. Its protein product is CASSWGQGQNEQFF.

V gene TRBV7-9 combines with J gene TRBJ1-2; D gene uncertain. Germline V lookup: CDR1 SEHNR, CDR2 FQNEAQ (reference sequence). Trimming cost V 4 bases and J 8 bases, with 14 bases left between them. The CDR3 spans 13 residues. For the CDR3, the DNA is TGTGCCAGCAGCTCCGGACGGCACCAGGGCTACACCTTC. Translation: CASSSGRHQGYTF. Full variable domain (rest looked up from reference TRBV7-9 and TRBJ1-2): DTGVSQNPRHKITKRGQNVTFRCDPISEHNRLYWYRQTLGQGPEFLTYFQNEAQLEKSRLLSDRFSAERPKGSFSTLEIQRTEQGDSAMYLCASSSGRHQGYTFGSGTRLTVV.

The V call is TRBV15, the J call TRBJ2-7; D may be TRBD2 (5 bases). The CDR3 sequence is 14 residues long. V shed 6 bases and J shed 1 base, with 13 bases lying between them. Germline lookup yields CDR1 LNHNV and CDR2 YYDKDF (reference sequence). In DNA form, the CDR3 reads TGTGCCACCAGTCCCGGACTGGGGTCCTACGAGCAGTACTTC. Its protein is CATSPGLGSYEQYF.

V gene TRBV6-1 combines with J gene TRBJ1-5; D is unresolved. Germline CDR1 is MNHNS and CDR2 is SASEGT. V gave up 3 bases and J gave up 9 bases, with 15 bases separating them. This CDR3 contains 14 residues. The CDR3 nucleotides are TGTGCCAGCAGTGACGGGTACGGGCAATGGCCCCAGCATTTT. Translation: CASSDGYGQWPQHF.

The chain couples TRBV29-1 to TRBJ1-5; maybe TRBD1 (6 bases). The CDR3 is 14 amino acids. With 4 bases removed from V and 2 bases from J, the gap between germline ends came to 12 bases. The V gene's germline CDR1 is SQVTM and CDR2 ANQGSEA. The CDR3 bases are TGCAGCGTTGCAGAGGGGGTCGGCAATCAGCCCCAGCATTTT. Protein: CSVAEGVGNQPQHF.

This clone came up a few times. The DNA for the CDR3 is TGTGCCAGCACCGAGGGAAACCACGGGACCGGGGAGCTGTTTTTT. This sequence encodes CASTEGNHGTGELFF. The chain carries TRBV2 and TRBJ2-2; D is possibly TRBD2 (5 bases). Germline V gives CDR1 SNHLY, CDR2 FYNNEI. V was cut by 7 bases and J by 5 bases, with 17 bases left in between. This CDR3 spans 15 amino acids.

J is TRBJ2-5 and V is TRBV4-1, with TRBD2 identical over 11 bases. CDR1 MGHRA and CDR2 YSYEKL come from the germline V gene. The CDR3 is 15 amino acids. V dropped 3 bases and J dropped 4; count of bases not matched to a gene: 4. Written as DNA, the CDR3 is TGCGCCAGCAGCCAGACTAGCGGGGTCCGAGAGACCCAGTACTTC. Translated, it gives CASSQTSGVRETQYF.

The rearrangement uses TRBV19 and TRBJ2-2; the match to TRBD1 covers 9 bases. Germline CDR1 and CDR2: LNHDA and SQIVND (reference sequence). V lost 10 bases and J lost 7; bases outside the gene matches: 10. The CDR3 extends over 14 amino acids. CDR3 in amino acids: CAIRDRDGHGELFF. Written as DNA, the CDR3 is TGTGCCATTCGGGACAGGGACGGTCACGGGGAGCTGTTTTTT.

A single count supports this clone. The chain is built from TRBV7-8 and TRBJ1-4, with 7 nucleotides matching TRBD1. Germline V CDR1 and CDR2: SGHVS, FQNEAQ. V shed 1 base, J shed 9 bases, and the junction held 11 bases outside the gene matches. This CDR3 region has 16 residues. The CDR3 spells CASSLEGAGTSKKLFF. CDR3 in DNA: TGTGCCAGCAGCTTAGAGGGGGCGGGGACTAGTAAAAAACTGTTTTTT. The full variable domain, with the rest looked up from reference TRBV7-8 and TRBJ1-4, is GAGVSQSPRYKVAKRGQDVALRCDPISGHVSLFWYQQALGQGPEFLTYFQNEAQLDKSGLPSDRFFAERPEGSVSTLKIQRTQQEDSAVYLCASSLEGAGTSKKLFFGSGTQLSVL.

This clone was counted only a few times. The chain is built from TRBV6-5 and TRBJ2-7, with D unresolved. Germline V gives CDR1 MNHEY, CDR2 SVGAGI. Trimming pared 2 bases from V and 2 bases from J, leaving 10 bases between. The CDR3 totals 14 residues. In DNA form, the CDR3 reads TGTGCCAGCAGTTACGGCCCCGAAGCCTACGAGCAGTACTTC. Protein product: CASSYGPEAYEQYF.

This clone was counted only a few times. The V and J genes are TRBV6-5 and TRBJ2-5; no definite D call. V was clipped by 5 bases and J by 2 bases, with 12 bases between them. The CDR3 loop spans 14 amino acids. Germline assignment: CDR1 MNHEY and CDR2 SVGAGI. The CDR3 loop is CASSPQVLQETQYF. In DNA form, the CDR3 reads TGTGCCAGCAGTCCCCAGGTCCTACAAGAGACCCAGTACTTC.

DNA of the CDR3: TGTGCCAGCGGCACGAGAGAGGAGAACACAGATACGCAGTATTTT. Amino acid sequence: CASGTREENTDTQYF. This sequence joins TRBV5-6 and TRBJ2-3; no firm D call. V was trimmed by 7 bases and J by 2 bases, leaving 17 bases between them. This CDR3 region has 15 residues. Germline lookup yields CDR1 SGHDT and CDR2 YYEEEE.

The J gene is TRBJ1-5, the V gene TRBV7-9; 7 bases are a match to TRBD1. Germline CDR1 SEHNR, CDR2 FQNEAQ (reference sequence). Losses at the gene ends were 5 bases for V and 6 bases for J; bases not matched to a gene: 10. The CDR3 length is 15 residues. The CDR3 loop is CASSPPGTGAQPQHF. As DNA, the CDR3 is TGTGCCAGCAGCCCCCCCGGAACAGGGGCTCAGCCCCAGCATTTT. Together with reference TRBV7-9 and TRBJ1-5, the CDR3 gives the full variable domain: DTGVSQNPRHKITKRGQNVTFRCDPISEHNRLYWYRQTLGQGPEFLTYFQNEAQLEKSRLLSDRFSAERPKGSFSTLEIQRTEQGDSAMYLCASSPPGTGAQPQHFGDGTRLSIL.

The rearrangement joins TRBV7-6 to TRBJ2-2, with D unresolved. CDR1 is SGHVS and CDR2 is FNYEAQ in the germline V gene. Trimming pared 4 bases from V and 0 bases from J, leaving 9 bases between. The CDR3 sequence is 15 residues long. For the CDR3, the DNA is TGTGCCAGCAGCTCCGGACGGGCGAACACCGGGGAGCTGTTTTTT. This encodes CASSSGRANTGELFF.